The T cell receptor beta chain described here comes from a study of glioma-infiltrating T cells after dendritic cell vaccination. Overall study context: Patients received autologous tumor lysate-pulsed dendritic cell vaccination between about 2003 and 2012.

Noted time point: after dendritic cell vaccination, including at tumor progression/relapse. TCRB CDR3 was amplified from 2 ug genomic DNA or less. Here immunoSEQ multiplex PCR was the method, and the copy in TCRdb shows in-frame clones only, minus some. The table includes around 78,000 clones, roughly 84% detected once. This receptor was taken from a human donor with glioblastoma. The source material was blood, sampled after dendritic cell vaccination.

CDR3: CASSLNSGYTEAFF. As DNA, the CDR3 is TGTGCCAGCAGCTTGAATAGCGGGTACACTGAAGCTTTCTTT. This sequence joins TRBV7-6 and TRBJ1-1; D remains ambiguous. The CDR3 covers 14 residues. The germline V and J ends were trimmed by 3 bases and 3 bases, with 11 bases remaining between them. Germline V gene sequence: CDR1 SGHVS, CDR2 FNYEAQ.